The clone carrying this T cell receptor (beta chain) was counted only a few times. Its antigen is still unknown. The sample originates from a study of breast tumors, draining lymph nodes, adjacent tissues. The study's findings and limits: Compared with basal-like, luminal-like tumors shared significantly more repertoire with nontumor tissue. Most tumor T cells seemingly derive from lymph node, then expand in tumor. Compared with lymph nodes, tumors were less diverse; compared with nontumor tissue, more. Data only fit, rather than demonstrated, lymph node origin of most tumor T cells.

CDR1 is SNHLY, CDR2 FYNNEI, per germline. This CDR3 has 14 amino acids. V lost 6 bases and J 2 bases, leaving 13 bases between the germline ends. The lymph nodes were axillary draining lymph nodes from breast cancer patients. TCRdb ran MiXCR on the multiplex PCR reads and lists one entry per CDR3 protein. Of about 270,000 distinct CDR3 sequences listed, about 33% are singletons. The V and J genes are TRBV2 and TRBJ1-1; the D gene is possibly TRBD1 (5 bases). This TCR derives from a female donor with breast cancer. Some clones in this sample may be carry-over from other donors' samples. The sequenced material came from axillary lymph node tissue. The CDR3: CASRGDGSNTEAFF. The CDR3 DNA sequence: TGTGCCAGCAGAGGGGACGGCTCTAACACTGAAGCTTTCTTT.